These 6 T cell receptor beta chains were sequenced from one sample in a study of identifying expanded T cells in peripheral blood. Assay: immunoSEQ multiplex PCR; the TCRdb copy retains only in-frame clones and omits some. The sample yields 50,000 to 75,000 clones, around four fifths seen once. Source material: blood. The receptors come from a person aged 18 to 75 in good health.

The sample holds a few counts of this clone. The J gene is TRBJ2-2, the V gene TRBV5-6; 10 bases agree with TRBD2. J lost 4 bases, V lost 0 bases, and 6 bases had no gene match. Per the germline V gene, CDR1 is SGHDT and CDR2 is YYEEEE. The CDR3 runs to 17 residues. The CDR3 nucleotides read TGTGCCAGCAGCTTGGTGGGGCTAGCGGGAGCCACCGGGGAGCTGTTTTTT. It codes for CASSLVGLAGATGELFF.

This clone came up a few times. The chain recombines TRBV5-1 with TRBJ2-5, with D possibly being TRBD1 or TRBD2 (7 bases each). V shed 9 bases and J shed 2 bases, with 17 bases lying between them. Germline loops: CDR1 SGHRS, CDR2 YFSETQ. The CDR3 consists of 14 residues. The CDR3 DNA reads as TGCGCCACCCCAGGGGGGGGCCGGCAAGAGACCCAGTACTTC. This encodes CATPGGGRQETQYF.

The chain recombines TRBV11-2 with TRBJ2-1; TRBD2 matches at 11 bases. The CDR3 totals 16 residues. The ends lost 5 bases at V and 5 bases at J; junction bases unmatched: 8. The germline gives CDR1 SGHAT, CDR2 FQNNGV. As DNA, the CDR3 is TGTGCCAGCAGCGACCGACTAGCGGGATTGAACAATGAGCAGTTCTTC. It encodes CASSDRLAGLNNEQFF.

V is TRBV6-1 and J is TRBJ1-1; no reliable D call. The germline gives CDR1 MNHNS, CDR2 SASEGT. The CDR3 totals 13 residues. Trimming stripped 7 bases from V and 3 bases from J, with 12 bases between. CDR3 coding DNA: TGTGCCAGCATCAGGACCGCCGACACTGAAGCTTTCTTT. This codes for CASIRTADTEAFF.

This rearrangement joins TRBV5-1 to TRBJ2-2; 7 positions agree with TRBD2. The CDR3 runs 16 residues. Trimming at V came to 4 bases and at J to 0 bases, leaving 6 bases not matched to a gene. Germline V gene lookup returns CDR1 SGHRS and CDR2 YFSETQ. The DNA for the CDR3 is TGCGCCAGCAGCATAATGACTAGCTCGAACACCGGGGAGCTGTTTTTT. This encodes CASSIMTSSNTGELFF.

This chain uses TRBV4-3 with TRBJ2-3; 8 bases match TRBD2. V shed 1 base and J 7 bases; nucleotides not matched to a gene: 7. The CDR3 has 15 residues. Looked up from germline, CDR1 is LGHNA and CDR2 is YSLEER. The CDR3 DNA reads as TGCGCCAGCAGCCAAGCTTTCGTTAGCGGGAATACGCAGTATTTT. It yields the protein CASSQAFVSGNTQYF.